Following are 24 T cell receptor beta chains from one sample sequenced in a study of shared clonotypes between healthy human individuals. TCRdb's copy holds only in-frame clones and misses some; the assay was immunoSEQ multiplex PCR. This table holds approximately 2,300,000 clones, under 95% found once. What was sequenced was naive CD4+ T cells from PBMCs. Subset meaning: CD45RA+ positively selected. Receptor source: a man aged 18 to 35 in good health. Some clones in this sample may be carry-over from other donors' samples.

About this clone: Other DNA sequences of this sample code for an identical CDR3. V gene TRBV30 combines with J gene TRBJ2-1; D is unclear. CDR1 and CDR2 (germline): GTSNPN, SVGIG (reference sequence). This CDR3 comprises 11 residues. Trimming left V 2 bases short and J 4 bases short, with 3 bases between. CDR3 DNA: TGTGCCTGGAGTCCGTACAATGAGCAGTTCTTC. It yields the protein CAWSPYNEQFF.

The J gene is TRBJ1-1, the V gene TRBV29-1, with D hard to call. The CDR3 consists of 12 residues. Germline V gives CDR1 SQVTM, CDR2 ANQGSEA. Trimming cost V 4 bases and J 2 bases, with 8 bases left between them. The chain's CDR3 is CSVGFFNTEAFF. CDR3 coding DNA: TGCAGCGTTGGATTCTTCAACACTGAAGCTTTCTTT.

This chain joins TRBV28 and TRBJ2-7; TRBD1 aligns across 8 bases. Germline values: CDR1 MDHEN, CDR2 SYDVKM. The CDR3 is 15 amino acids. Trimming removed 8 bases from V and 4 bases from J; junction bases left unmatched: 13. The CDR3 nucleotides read TGTGCCAGCGACCCGGGGACAGGTATTCTTTACGAGCAGTACTTC. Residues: CASDPGTGILYEQYF.

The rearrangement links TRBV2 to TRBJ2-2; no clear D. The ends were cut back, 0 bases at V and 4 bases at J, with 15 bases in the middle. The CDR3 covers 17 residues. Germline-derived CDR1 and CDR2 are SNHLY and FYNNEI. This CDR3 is CASSEAILSLSTGELFF. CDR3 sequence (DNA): TGTGCCAGCAGTGAAGCTATCCTCTCGTTGAGCACCGGGGAGCTGTTTTTT. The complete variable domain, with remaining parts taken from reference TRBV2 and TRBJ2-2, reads EPEVTQTPSHQVTQMGQEVILRCVPISNHLYFYWYRQILGQKVEFLVSFYNNEISEKSEIFDDQFSVERPDGSNFTLKIRSTKLEDSAMYFCASSEAILSLSTGELFFGEGSRLTVL.

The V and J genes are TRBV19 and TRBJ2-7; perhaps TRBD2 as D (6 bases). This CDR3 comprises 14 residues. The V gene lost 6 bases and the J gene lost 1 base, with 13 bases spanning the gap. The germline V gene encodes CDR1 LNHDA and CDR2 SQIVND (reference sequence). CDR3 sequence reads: CASRQFSGSYEQYF. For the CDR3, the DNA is TGTGCCAGTAGACAGTTTAGCGGATCCTACGAGCAGTACTTC. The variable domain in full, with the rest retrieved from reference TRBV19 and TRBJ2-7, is DGGITQSPKYLFRKEGQNVTLSCEQNLNHDAMYWYRQDPGQGLRLIYYSQIVNDFQKGDIAEGYSVSREKKESFPLTVTSAQKNPTAFYLCASRQFSGSYEQYFGPGTRLTVT.

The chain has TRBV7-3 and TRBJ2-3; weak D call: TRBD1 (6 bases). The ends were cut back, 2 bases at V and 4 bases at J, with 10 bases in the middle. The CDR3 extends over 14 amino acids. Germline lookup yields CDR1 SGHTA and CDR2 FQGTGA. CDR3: CASSLSGQSDTQYF. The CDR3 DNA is TGTGCCAGCAGCTTATCGGGACAATCAGATACGCAGTATTTT.

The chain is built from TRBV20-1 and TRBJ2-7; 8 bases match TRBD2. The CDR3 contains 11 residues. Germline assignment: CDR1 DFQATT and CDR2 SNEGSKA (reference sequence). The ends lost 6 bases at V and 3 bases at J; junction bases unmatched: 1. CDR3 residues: CSAAGGYEQYF. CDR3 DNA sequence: TGCAGTGCCGCGGGAGGCTACGAGCAGTACTTC.

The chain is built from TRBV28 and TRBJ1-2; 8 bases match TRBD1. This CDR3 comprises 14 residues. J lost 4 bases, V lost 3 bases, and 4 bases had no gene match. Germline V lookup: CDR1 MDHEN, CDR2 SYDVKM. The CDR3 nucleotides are TGTGCCAGCAGTTTGGTCAGGGGGCCCTATGGCTACACCTTC. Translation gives CASSLVRGPYGYTF.

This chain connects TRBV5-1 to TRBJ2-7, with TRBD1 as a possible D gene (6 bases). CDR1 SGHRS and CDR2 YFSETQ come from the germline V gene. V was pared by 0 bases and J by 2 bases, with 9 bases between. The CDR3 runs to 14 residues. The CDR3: CASSLDRVTYEQYF. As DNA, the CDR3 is TGCGCCAGCAGCTTGGACAGGGTTACCTACGAGCAGTACTTC.

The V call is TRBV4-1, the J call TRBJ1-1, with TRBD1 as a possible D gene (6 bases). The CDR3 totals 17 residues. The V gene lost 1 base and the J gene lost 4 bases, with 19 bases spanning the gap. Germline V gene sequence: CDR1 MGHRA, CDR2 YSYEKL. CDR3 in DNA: TGCGCCAGCAGCCAAGGAACCGTCGTGAGGGGGAGCACTGAAGCTTTCTTT. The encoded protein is CASSQGTVVRGSTEAFF.

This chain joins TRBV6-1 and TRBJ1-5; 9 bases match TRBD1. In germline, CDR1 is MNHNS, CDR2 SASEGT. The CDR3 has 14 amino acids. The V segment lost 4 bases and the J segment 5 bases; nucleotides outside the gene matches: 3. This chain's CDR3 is CASSAGTGYQPQHF. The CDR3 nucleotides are TGTGCCAGCAGTGCGGGGACAGGGTATCAGCCCCAGCATTTT.

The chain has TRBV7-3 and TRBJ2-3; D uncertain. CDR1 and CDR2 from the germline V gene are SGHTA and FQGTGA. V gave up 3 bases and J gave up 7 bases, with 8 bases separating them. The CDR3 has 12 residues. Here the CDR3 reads CASSLNSYTQYF. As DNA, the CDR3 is TGTGCCAGCAGCTTGAATAGTTATACGCAGTATTTT.

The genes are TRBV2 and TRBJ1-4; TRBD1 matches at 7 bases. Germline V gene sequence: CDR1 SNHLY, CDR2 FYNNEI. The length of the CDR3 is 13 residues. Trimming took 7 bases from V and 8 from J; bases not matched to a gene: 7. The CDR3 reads CASTSGGGEKLFF. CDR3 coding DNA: TGTGCCAGCACGTCAGGGGGTGGCGAAAAACTGTTTTTT.

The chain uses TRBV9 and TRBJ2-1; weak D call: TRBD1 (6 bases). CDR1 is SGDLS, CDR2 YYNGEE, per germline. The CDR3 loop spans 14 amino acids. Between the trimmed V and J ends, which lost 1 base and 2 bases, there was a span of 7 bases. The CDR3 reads CASSVQGTYNEQFF. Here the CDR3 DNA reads TGTGCCAGCAGCGTACAGGGGACCTACAATGAGCAGTTCTTC.

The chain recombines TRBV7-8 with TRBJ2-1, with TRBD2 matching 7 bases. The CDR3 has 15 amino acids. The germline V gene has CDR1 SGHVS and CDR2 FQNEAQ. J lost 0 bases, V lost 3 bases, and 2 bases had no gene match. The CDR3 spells CASSFGGSSYNEQFF. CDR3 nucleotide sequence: TGTGCCAGCAGCTTCGGGGGGAGCTCCTACAATGAGCAGTTCTTC. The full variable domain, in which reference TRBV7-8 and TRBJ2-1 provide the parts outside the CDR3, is GAGVSQSPRYKVAKRGQDVALRCDPISGHVSLFWYQQALGQGPEFLTYFQNEAQLDKSGLPSDRFFAERPEGSVSTLKIQRTQQEDSAVYLCASSFGGSSYNEQFFGPGTRLTVL.

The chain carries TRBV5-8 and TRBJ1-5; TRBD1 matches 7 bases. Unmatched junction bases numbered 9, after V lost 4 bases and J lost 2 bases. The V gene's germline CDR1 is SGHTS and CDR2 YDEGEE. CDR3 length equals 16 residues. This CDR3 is CASSLRRRGGNQPQHF. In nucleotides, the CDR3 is TGTGCCAGCAGCCTACGTCGCAGGGGGGGCAATCAGCCCCAGCATTTT.

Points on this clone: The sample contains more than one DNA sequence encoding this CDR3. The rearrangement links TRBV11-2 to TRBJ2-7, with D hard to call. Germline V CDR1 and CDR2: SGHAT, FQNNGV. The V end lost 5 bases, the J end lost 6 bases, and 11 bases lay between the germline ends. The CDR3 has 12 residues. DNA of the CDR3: TGTGCCAGCAGCCTCCTGGGCGGCGAGCAGTACTTC. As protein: CASSLLGGEQYF.

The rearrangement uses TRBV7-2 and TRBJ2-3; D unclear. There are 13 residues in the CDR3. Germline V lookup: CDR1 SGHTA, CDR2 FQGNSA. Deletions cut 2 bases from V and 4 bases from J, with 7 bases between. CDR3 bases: TGTGCCAGCAGCTTACAGGTTCCAGATACGCAGTATTTT. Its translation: CASSLQVPDTQYF.

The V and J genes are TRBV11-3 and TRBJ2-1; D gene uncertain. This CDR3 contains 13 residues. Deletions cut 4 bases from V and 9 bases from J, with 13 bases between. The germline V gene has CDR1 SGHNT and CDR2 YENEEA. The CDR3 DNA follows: TGTGCCAGCAGCTCCTCAAGCGACGCTGAGCAGTTCTTC. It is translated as CASSSSSDAEQFF.

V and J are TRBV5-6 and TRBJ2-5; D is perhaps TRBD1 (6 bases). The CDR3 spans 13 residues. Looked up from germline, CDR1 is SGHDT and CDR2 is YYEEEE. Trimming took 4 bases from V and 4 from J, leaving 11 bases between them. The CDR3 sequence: CASSPKDRETQYF. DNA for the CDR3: TGTGCCAGCAGCCCCAAGGACAGAGAGACCCAGTACTTC.

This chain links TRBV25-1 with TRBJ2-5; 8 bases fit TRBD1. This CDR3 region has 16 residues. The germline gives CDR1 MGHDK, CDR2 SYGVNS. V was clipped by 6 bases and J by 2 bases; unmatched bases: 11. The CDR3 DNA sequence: TGTGCCAGCAGCCAGGGGCAGGGGGCGGGGCAAGAGACCCAGTACTTC. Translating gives CASSQGQGAGQETQYF.

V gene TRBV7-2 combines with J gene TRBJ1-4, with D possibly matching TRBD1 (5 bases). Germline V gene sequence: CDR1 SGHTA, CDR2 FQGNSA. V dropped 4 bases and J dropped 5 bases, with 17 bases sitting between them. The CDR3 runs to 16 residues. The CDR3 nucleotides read TGTGCCAGCAGCTGGGCCGGGGGGGGAAAGAATGAAAAACTGTTTTTT. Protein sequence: CASSWAGGGKNEKLFF.

Written as DNA, the CDR3 is TGTGCCAGCTCACTACAGGGCTCCGGCACAGATACGCAGTATTTT. It encodes CASSLQGSGTDTQYF. The chain joins TRBV18 to TRBJ2-3; tentative D call: TRBD1 (6 bases). This CDR3 has 15 residues. The V gene lost 4 bases and the J gene lost 1 base, with 12 bases spanning the gap. CDR1 is KGHSH and CDR2 is LQKENI in the germline V gene.

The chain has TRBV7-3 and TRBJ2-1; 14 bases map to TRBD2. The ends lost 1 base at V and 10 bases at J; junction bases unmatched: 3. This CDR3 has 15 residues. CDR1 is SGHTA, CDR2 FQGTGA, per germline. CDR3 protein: CASSLMGLAGAEQFF. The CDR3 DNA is TGTGCCAGCAGCTTAATGGGACTAGCGGGAGCAGAGCAGTTCTTC.